What follows are 12 T cell receptor beta chains derived from one specimen sequenced in a study of CD8 T cells in ankylosing spondylitis. MiXCR was run by TCRdb on the 5' RACE reads, yielding one entry per CDR3 protein. The sample contains about 240,000 distinct CDR3 sequences, around a tenth of which appear only once. Source material: blood, either unsorted or a sorted T cell fraction (not recorded which). The source of these receptors is a male donor with ankylosing spondylitis or in good health (not recorded which).

The gene calls are TRBV5-1 and TRBJ2-2, with 8 bases lining up with TRBD1. The CDR3 has 16 residues. CDR1 is SGHRS, CDR2 YFSETQ, per germline. Trimming at V came to 2 bases and at J to 2 bases, leaving 5 bases not matched to a gene. The CDR3 region has the DNA TGCGCCAGCAGCTTTGCCAGGGGGCCAAACACCGGGGAGCTGTTTTTT. It specifies CASSFARGPNTGELFF.

Only a few counts were recorded for this clonotype. The chain carries TRBV13 and TRBJ2-2; 9 bases agree with TRBD1. The CDR3 has 16 amino acids. Unmatched junction bases numbered 7, after V lost 3 bases and J lost 5 bases. Germline V gene lookup returns CDR1 PRHDT and CDR2 FYEKMQ (reference sequence). CDR3 region: CASSFRGTGRTGELFF. DNA of the CDR3: TGTGCCAGCAGCTTCCGCGGGACAGGGCGGACCGGGGAGCTGTTTTTT.

The table lists this clonotype with many counts. The rearrangement joins TRBV5-1 to TRBJ2-7, with TRBD2 as a possible D gene (5 bases). Germline CDR1 SGHRS, CDR2 YFSETQ. The V and J ends lost 7 bases and 2 bases respectively, with 19 bases between them. The CDR3 length is 15 residues. In DNA, the CDR3 is TGCGCCAGCGGATCCTGGGGAGACCGAACCTACGAGCAGTACTTC. This codes for CASGSWGDRTYEQYF.

This clonotype was seen repeatedly, ten times or more. The chain uses TRBV2 and TRBJ2-7, with TRBD2 as a possible D gene (5 bases). The CDR3 is made up of 11 amino acids. Trimming took 6 bases from V and 2 from J, leaving 5 bases between them. Looked up from germline, CDR1 is SNHLY and CDR2 is FYNNEI. CDR3 in amino acids: CASSGTYEQYF. Written as DNA, the CDR3 is TGTGCCAGCAGCGGGACCTACGAGCAGTACTTC. The entire variable domain, with the rest obtained from reference TRBV2 and TRBJ2-7, is as follows: EPEVTQTPSHQVTQMGQEVILRCVPISNHLYFYWYRQILGQKVEFLVSFYNNEISEKSEIFDDQFSVERPDGSNFTLKIRSTKLEDSAMYFCASSGTYEQYFGPGTRLTVT.

This clonotype has ten or more counts. V gene TRBV12-3 or TRBV12-4 combines with J gene TRBJ2-3, with TRBD2 as a possible D gene (5 bases). The V end lost 1 base, the J end lost 1 base, and 15 bases lay between the germline ends. This CDR3 contains 17 residues. CDR3 DNA: TGTGCCAGCAGTTTAGGGAGACTGAGGCGGGGCACAGATACGCAGTATTTT. Its protein is CASSLGRLRRGTDTQYF.

This clonotype was observed at least ten times. V and J are TRBV3-1 and TRBJ1-1; 8 bases agree with TRBD1. This CDR3 has 15 residues. The germline gives CDR1 LGHDT, CDR2 YNNKEL (reference sequence). J was trimmed by 3 bases and V by 1 base; bases with no gene match: 4. The CDR3 is CASSQVPTGDTEAFF. The CDR3, as DNA: TGTGCCAGCAGCCAAGTTCCGACAGGGGACACTGAAGCTTTCTTT.

This clonotype occurred many times. The chain recombines TRBV20-1 with TRBJ1-2, with D hard to call. Deletions cut 2 bases from V and 2 bases from J, with 9 bases between. The CDR3 has 13 residues. CDR1 is DFQATT and CDR2 is SNEGSKA in the germline V gene (reference sequence). The CDR3 DNA sequence: TGCAGTGCTAGAAGTTCCAGGAACTATGGCTACACCTTC. Amino acids: CSARSSRNYGYTF.

The chain combines TRBV28 with TRBJ1-1; no clear D gene. This CDR3 is built from 13 residues. Trimming shortened V by 3 bases and J by 13 bases, and 18 bases separated the two germline ends. The germline gives CDR1 MDHEN, CDR2 SYDVKM. Here the CDR3 DNA reads TGTGCCAGCAGTTTTCATGATACGCTGAAGCTTTTCTTT. Translating gives CASSFHDTLKLFF.

The table lists this clonotype with a few counts. V gene TRBV9 combines with J gene TRBJ2-3; perhaps TRBD1 as D (5 bases). Trimming took 0 bases from V and 3 from J, leaving 11 bases between them. This CDR3 spans 15 amino acids. From germline, CDR1 is SGDLS and CDR2 YYNGEE. The CDR3: CASSVEARATDTQYF. CDR3 in DNA: TGTGCCAGCAGCGTAGAGGCCAGGGCGACAGATACGCAGTATTTT.

This clonotype came up many times. The chain couples TRBV13 to TRBJ1-5; D gene unclear. The CDR3 sequence is 12 residues long. CDR1 is PRHDT, CDR2 FYEKMQ, per germline (reference sequence). The ends were cut back, 1 base at V and 7 bases at J, with 5 bases in the middle. The DNA for the CDR3 is TGTGCCAGCAGCTTAGCAGGCCAGCCCCAGCATTTT. Translating it yields CASSLAGQPQHF.

Ten or more counts support this clonotype. This chain joins TRBV6-2 or TRBV6-3 and TRBJ2-2; no firm D call. The length of the CDR3 is 13 residues. Trimming stripped 0 bases from V and 6 bases from J, with 5 bases between. Germline loops: CDR1 MNHEY, CDR2 SVGEGT. Here the CDR3 reads CASSYSWSGELFF. CDR3 coding DNA: TGTGCCAGCAGTTACTCATGGTCCGGGGAGCTGTTTTTT.

This clonotype came up a few times. The chain carries TRBV3-1 and TRBJ2-3; no definite D call. The V and J ends lost 0 bases and 2 bases respectively, with 9 bases between them. The length of the CDR3 is 15 residues. Germline-derived CDR1 and CDR2 are LGHDT and YNNKEL (reference sequence). The CDR3 spells CASSQDLQHTDTQYF. CDR3 coding DNA: TGTGCCAGCAGCCAAGATCTACAGCACACAGATACGCAGTATTTT.